This T cell receptor beta chain was captured by sequencing in a study of cytomegalovirus exposure and HLA in healthy donors. General study results and limits: A later analysis linked a missense DCLRE1C variant to TCR beta V- and J-gene trimming. Other equally common chains were less clonally expanded than HLA-associated TCR beta chains, a later analysis showed. As a later analysis revealed, most CMV-associated TCR beta chains appeared HLA-restricted.

Each donor's status was that of a healthy bone marrow donor. Concerning this clone itself: As yet, its antigen is unknown.

Use of 60 Vbeta and 13 Jbeta primers characterized the PCR. The table came from immunoSEQ multiplex PCR; TCRdb's copy has only in-frame clones and leaves some out. Among 150,000 to 200,000 clones listed, roughly 80% were seen once. The germline gives CDR1 MNHNS, CDR2 SASEGT. The CDR3 is 15 residues long. After removal of 6 bases from V and 3 bases from J, the junction contained 9 bases not matched to a gene. This sequence originates from a woman younger than 30 in good health and CMV-seronegative. The sequenced sample was PBMCs. The rearrangement joins TRBV6-1 to TRBJ1-2, with 8 bases that match TRBD1. The CDR3 DNA follows: TGTGCCAGCAGGGGCGTGGACAGGGCGCACTATGGCTACACCTTC. This sequence encodes CASRGVDRAHYGYTF.